The rows below give T cell receptor beta chains drawn from one sample of a study of cytomegalovirus exposure and HLA in healthy donors. The protocol was immunoSEQ multiplex PCR, while the TCRdb copy is restricted to in-frame clones and leaves out a portion. Among some 120,000 clones listed, approximately 80% were seen once. The sequencing sample was made of PBMCs. The receptors come from a woman aged 40 to 50 in good health and CMV-seropositive. Each CDR3 is given with its conserved first and last residue. D genes are given only for firm matches. Size is stated for part of the rows, as once, few or many counts, or as a class when the clone is expanded.

V	J	size	D	length	CDR3	DNA
TRBV12-2	TRBJ2-1	few	-	16	CASRLGLAGPYNEQFF	TGTGCAAGTCGCTTAGGACTAGCGGGGCCTTACAATGAGCAGTTCTTC
TRBV30	TRBJ1-5	-	TRBD1	15	CAWSGGQISNQPQHF	TGTGCCTGGAGTGGGGGACAGATTAGCAATCAGCCCCAGCATTTT
TRBV11-2	TRBJ2-1	-	TRBD2	17	CASSSLSGTSGYNEQFF	TGTGCCAGCAGCTCCCTATCAGGGACTAGCGGATACAATGAGCAGTTCTTC
TRBV5-1	TRBJ1-2	-	TRBD1	14	CASSLVGQGHGYTF	TGCGCCAGCAGCTTGGTAGGACAGGGCCATGGCTACACCTTC
TRBV6-1	TRBJ1-5	-	-	15	CASSRDGSSNQPQHF	TGTGCCAGCAGCCGCGACGGGTCTAGCAATCAGCCCCAGCATTTT
TRBV23-1	TRBJ2-2	-	-	12	CASSQLAAAEFF	TGCGCCAGCAGTCAATTAGCAGCAGCGGAATTTTTT
TRBV6-1	TRBJ2-5	-	-	12	CASSEARETQYF	TGTGCCAGCAGTGAAGCTCGGGAGACCCAGTACTTC
TRBV2	TRBJ2-3	-	TRBD1	16	CASRKTGGGGADTQYF	TGTGCCAGCAGGAAGACAGGGGGAGGGGGCGCAGATACGCAGTATTTT
TRBV19	TRBJ2-7	-	-	14	CASSIDPGTYEQYF	TGTGCCAGTAGTATAGATCCGGGAACCTACGAGCAGTACTTC
TRBV28	TRBJ2-2	-	TRBD1	17	CASSFRDRSLNTGELFF	TGTGCCAGCAGTTTTCGGGACAGGTCTTTGAACACCGGGGAGCTGTTTTTT
TRBV4-2	TRBJ2-7	-	-	17	CASSTGGGIGSPYEQYF	TGTGCCAGCAGCACTGGGGGAGGCATCGGGAGCCCCTACGAGCAGTACTTC
TRBV12-5	TRBJ2-1	-	-	14	CASGSSEHYNEQFF	TGTGCTAGTGGTTCTAGCGAGCACTACAATGAGCAGTTCTTC
TRBV5-1	TRBJ2-7	-	TRBD1	15	CASSYGTGMQYEQYF	TGCGCCAGCAGCTATGGGACAGGGATGCAGTACGAGCAGTACTTC
TRBV6-6	TRBJ2-3	-	-	15	CATRGRSRVTDTQYF	TGTGCCACCAGGGGGAGGAGTCGGGTGACAGATACGCAGTATTTT
TRBV18	TRBJ1-1	-	TRBD1	15	CASSLLDRLNTEAFF	TGTGCCAGCTCACTTCTGGACAGGCTGAACACTGAAGCTTTCTTT
TRBV5-1	TRBJ2-7	-	TRBD1	14	CASSFRDRSGEQYF	TGCGCCAGCAGCTTTCGGGACAGGTCTGGAGAGCAGTACTTC
TRBV27	TRBJ1-2	-	TRBD1	15	CASRDTGGPNYGYTF	TGTGCCAGCAGGGATACAGGGGGCCCTAACTATGGCTACACCTTC
TRBV30	TRBJ2-7	-	-	14	CAWSASGLSYEQYF	TGTGCCTGGAGTGCCAGCGGGCTTTCCTACGAGCAGTACTTC
TRBV7-9	TRBJ2-7	few	TRBD1	14	CASSHGQGTYEQYF	TGTGCCAGCAGCCACGGACAGGGTACCTACGAGCAGTACTTC
TRBV28	TRBJ1-2	few	-	18	CASSLRVIKDSLNYGYTF	TGTGCCAGCAGTTTAAGGGTAATTAAGGACAGCCTTAACTATGGCTACACCTTC
TRBV9	TRBJ2-4	-	TRBD1	12	CASSPGQGNQYF	TGTGCCAGCAGCCCGGGACAGGGGAATCAGTACTTC
TRBV7-8	TRBJ1-5	-	-	17	CASTEVGWRSSNQPQHF	TGTGCCAGCACCGAGGTGGGGTGGAGGAGTAGCAATCAGCCCCAGCATTTT
TRBV2	TRBJ1-2	-	-	14	CASSDRDLNYGYTF	TGTGCCAGCAGTGACAGGGACTTGAACTATGGCTACACCTTC
TRBV28	TRBJ2-1	-	-	16	CASSLTGTPKDNEQFF	TGTGCCAGCAGCCTAACCGGGACACCGAAAGACAATGAGCAGTTCTTC
TRBV2	TRBJ2-2	-	TRBD2	16	CASKPSGTISTGELFF	TGTGCCAGCAAGCCTAGCGGGACCATCTCTACCGGGGAGCTGTTTTTT
TRBV28	TRBJ2-7	-	-	13	CASSFDTNYEQYF	TGTGCCAGCAGTTTCGACACGAACTACGAGCAGTACTTC
TRBV30	TRBJ1-2	-	TRBD1	17	CAWSVLAGTGMNYGYTF	TGTGCCTGGAGTGTACTCGCCGGGACAGGAATGAACTATGGCTACACCTTC
TRBV2	TRBJ1-1	-	TRBD1	13	CASSYRDSTEAFF	TGTGCCAGCAGTTACCGGGACAGCACTGAAGCTTTCTTT
TRBV18	TRBJ2-5	-	-	12	CASSPNQETQYF	TGTGCCAGCTCACCCAACCAGGAGACCCAGTACTTC
TRBV29-1	TRBJ2-5	-	-	11	CSGMGAQTQYF	TGCAGCGGGATGGGGGCGCAGACCCAGTACTTC
TRBV7-2	TRBJ1-3	once	-	12	CASSFPGNTIYF	TGTGCCAGCAGCTTTCCGGGAAACACCATATATTTT
TRBV2	TRBJ2-1	-	TRBD2	13	CASSPSGRGEQFF	TGTGCCAGCAGTCCTAGCGGGAGGGGTGAGCAGTTCTTC
TRBV7-3	TRBJ2-6	few	TRBD2	16	CASSISSGAGANVLTF	TGTGCCAGCAGTATCTCCAGCGGGGCTGGGGCCAACGTCCTGACTTTC
TRBV6-6	TRBJ2-1	-	-	14	CASRIGGSDNEQFF	TGTGCCAGCAGGATTGGCGGGTCGGACAATGAGCAGTTCTTC
TRBV5-1	TRBJ1-4	-	-	14	CASSSGQTNEKLFF	TGCGCCAGCAGCTCTGGACAAACTAATGAAAAACTGTTTTTT
TRBV5-1	TRBJ1-1	-	TRBD1	15	CASSSDRVGGTEAFF	TGCGCCAGCAGCTCGGACAGGGTAGGGGGGACTGAAGCTTTCTTT
TRBV6-1	TRBJ2-7	few	TRBD1	15	CASSLGSGGVYEQYF	TGTGCCAGCAGTTTAGGGTCAGGGGGCGTCTACGAGCAGTACTTC
TRBV5-4	TRBJ2-7	few	TRBD2	16	CASSPGTSVTRGEQYF	TGTGCCAGCTCACCCGGGACTAGCGTTACCCGGGGGGAGCAGTACTTC
TRBV14	TRBJ2-3	few	-	15	CASSSLLRGTDTQYF	TGTGCCAGCAGCTCGCTATTACGGGGCACAGATACGCAGTATTTT
TRBV19	TRBJ1-4	-	TRBD1	15	CASSSTGTGAEKLFF	TGTGCCAGTAGTTCAACCGGGACAGGGGCAGAAAAACTGTTTTTT
TRBV4-2	TRBJ2-2	-	-	17	CASSRDAGAIGTGELFF	TGTGCCAGCAGCCGAGATGCCGGAGCTATCGGCACCGGGGAGCTGTTTTTT
TRBV27	TRBJ1-4	-	TRBD1	14	CASTIQGANEKLFF	TGTGCCAGTACTATCCAGGGGGCCAATGAAAAACTGTTTTTT
TRBV30	TRBJ2-7	-	TRBD1	12	CAWDRATYEQYF	TGTGCCTGGGACAGGGCGACCTACGAGCAGTACTTC
TRBV1	TRBJ2-1	once	-	14	CTSSQDEAARRGFF	TGCACCAGCAGCCAAGATGAGGCGGCGCGTCGTGGGTTCTTC
TRBV5-1	TRBJ2-1	few	TRBD2	14	CASASGSSYNEQFF	TGCGCCAGCGCTAGCGGGAGCTCCTACAATGAGCAGTTCTTC
TRBV7-8	TRBJ1-5	-	-	16	CASSYQTANSNQPQHF	TGTGCCAGCAGCTACCAGACAGCAAATAGCAATCAGCCCCAGCATTTT
TRBV4-1	TRBJ2-2	-	TRBD1	16	CASSQGTGGSTGELFF	TGCGCCAGCAGCCAAGGGACAGGGGGCAGCACCGGGGAGCTGTTTTTT
TRBV5-1	TRBJ1-4	-	-	14	CASSLAGRVEKLFF	TGCGCCAGCAGCTTGGCAGGCAGGGTGGAAAAACTGTTTTTT
TRBV29-1	TRBJ2-1	-	-	17	CSVDSNSRFFLYNEQFF	TGCAGCGTTGATAGTAATTCGCGGTTTTTTCTCTACAATGAGCAGTTCTTC
TRBV11-2	TRBJ2-1	-	-	15	CASSQIGTLDNEQFF	TGTGCCAGCAGCCAAATCGGGACTCTCGACAATGAGCAGTTCTTC
TRBV2	TRBJ2-1	few	-	16	CASTEGGVLEGNEQFF	TGTGCCAGCACCGAGGGCGGGGTACTAGAGGGCAATGAGCAGTTCTTC